The 5 T cell receptor beta chains below come from one sample, sequenced in a study of cytomegalovirus exposure and HLA in healthy donors. 13 Jbeta primers and 60 Vbeta primers were used for the PCR. This table comes from immunoSEQ multiplex PCR, and its TCRdb copy is limited to in-frame clones, with some not included. This sample has over 100,000 clones, with around 73% found just once. Specimen: PBMCs. These receptors all stem from a middle-aged man in good health and CMV-seronegative.

The chain combines TRBV5-1 with TRBJ1-1, with D unresolved. Germline CDR1 is SGHRS and CDR2 is YFSETQ. This CDR3 is 14 amino acids long. V was trimmed by 0 bases and J by 3 bases, leaving 9 bases between them. CDR3 DNA: TGCGCCAGCAGCTTGGCGACGGGTTACACTGAAGCTTTCTTT. It specifies CASSLATGYTEAFF.

This clone has a handful of counts. The chain carries TRBV4-3 and TRBJ1-1; the D gene is possibly TRBD1 (6 bases). Trimming stripped 0 bases from V and 5 bases from J, with 13 bases between. CDR1 is LGHNA and CDR2 is YSLEER in the germline V gene. The CDR3 runs 15 residues. CDR3 residues: CASSQEGGRRTEAFF. Here the CDR3 DNA reads TGCGCCAGCAGCCAAGAGGGGGGGCGTCGGACTGAAGCTTTCTTT.

This sequence joins TRBV28 and TRBJ1-2, with 7 nucleotides matching TRBD1. CDR1 and CDR2 (germline): MDHEN, SYDVKM. This CDR3 region has 13 residues. V trimming: 5 bases; J trimming: 7 bases; junction bases outside the gene matches: 7. DNA for the CDR3: TGTGCCAGCAGTCCCAGGGACAGTACTGGCTACACCTTC. Its translation: CASSPRDSTGYTF.

The chain recombines TRBV4-1 with TRBJ2-3, with TRBD1 identical over 7 bases. The germline V gene encodes CDR1 MGHRA and CDR2 YSYEKL. V shed 2 bases, J shed 7 bases, and the junction held 9 bases outside the gene matches. The CDR3 is made up of 15 amino acids. The CDR3 here is CASSQTSGGRYTQYF. CDR3 DNA sequence: TGCGCCAGCAGCCAAACGTCAGGGGGAAGGTATACGCAGTATTTT.

The rearrangement joins TRBV23-1 to TRBJ2-7; TRBD1 aligns across 8 bases. TRBV23-1 is noted as an ORF with a role that remains uncertain. The CDR3 is 16 amino acids. Trimming at V came to 3 bases and at J to 7 bases, leaving 14 bases not matched to a gene. In nucleotides, the CDR3 is TGCGCCAGCAGTCAGAATTTGGGGACAGGAGGTCTGGAGCAGTACTTC. The encoded protein is CASSQNLGTGGLEQYF.